This T cell receptor (beta chain) was obtained from a study of shared clonotypes between healthy human individuals. Across the whole study: The donor group consisted of a couple of women and three men, aged 18 to 49.

Each PCR replicate from the sorted subsets contained around 0.2 ug DNA, which is about 30,000 T cell genomes. Authors' processing steps: Without quality scores, immunoSEQ junctional reads could not be filtered like full-length reads. The protocol was immunoSEQ multiplex PCR, while the TCRdb copy is restricted to in-frame clones and leaves out a portion. D and trimming were read from the DNA, whereas the V and J calls and clone size are those reported in that table. The sample includes roughly 2 million clones, about 95% of them seen just once. CDR3 size: 13 residues. Trimming removed 6 bases from V and 0 bases from J, with 9 bases in between. Germline V CDR1 and CDR2: WSHSY, SAAADI. Terminally differentiated effector memory CD45RA+ cells were left out of the naive CD8 fraction, which was CD45RO-negative and positively selected for CCR7.

The chain couples TRBV10-2 to TRBJ2-7; D not certain. The receptor was isolated from a man younger than 35 in good health. The sample consisted of naive CD8+ T cells sorted from blood. The CDR3 here is CASRQDLSYEQYF. Written as DNA, the CDR3 is TGCGCCAGCAGGCAGGACCTCTCCTACGAGCAGTACTTC.